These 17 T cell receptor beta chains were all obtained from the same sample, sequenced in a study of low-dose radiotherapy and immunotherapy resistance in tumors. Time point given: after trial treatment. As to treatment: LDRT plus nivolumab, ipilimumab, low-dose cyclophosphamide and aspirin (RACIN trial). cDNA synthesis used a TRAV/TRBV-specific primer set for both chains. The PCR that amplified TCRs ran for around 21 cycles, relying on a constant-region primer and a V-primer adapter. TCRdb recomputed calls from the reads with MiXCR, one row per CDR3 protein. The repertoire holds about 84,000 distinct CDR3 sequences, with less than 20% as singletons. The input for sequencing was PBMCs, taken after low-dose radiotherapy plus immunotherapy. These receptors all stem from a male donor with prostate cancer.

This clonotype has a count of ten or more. CDR3 amino acids: CASSLFGQSTDTQYF. The CDR3 bases are TGTGCCAGCAGCTTATTCGGACAAAGCACAGATACGCAGTATTTT. The V and J genes are TRBV7-2 and TRBJ2-3, with D possibly being TRBD1 (5 bases). V was cut by 2 bases and J by 0 bases, with 9 bases left in between. CDR3 size: 15 residues. From germline, CDR1 is SGHTA and CDR2 FQGNSA.

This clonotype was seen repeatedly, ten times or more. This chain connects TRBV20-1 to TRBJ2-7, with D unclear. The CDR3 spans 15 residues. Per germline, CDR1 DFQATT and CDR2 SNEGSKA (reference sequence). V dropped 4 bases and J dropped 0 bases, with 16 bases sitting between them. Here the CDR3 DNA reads TGCAGTGCTAAACGGCCCGGGTCGAGCTCCTACGAGCAGTACTTC. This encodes CSAKRPGSSSYEQYF.

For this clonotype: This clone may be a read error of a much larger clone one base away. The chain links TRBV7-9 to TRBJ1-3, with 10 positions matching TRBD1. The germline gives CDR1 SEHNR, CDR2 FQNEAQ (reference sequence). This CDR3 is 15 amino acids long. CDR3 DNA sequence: TGTGTCAGCAGCCCGGGACAGGGGACTGGAAACACCATATATTTT. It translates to CVSSPGQGTGNTIYF.

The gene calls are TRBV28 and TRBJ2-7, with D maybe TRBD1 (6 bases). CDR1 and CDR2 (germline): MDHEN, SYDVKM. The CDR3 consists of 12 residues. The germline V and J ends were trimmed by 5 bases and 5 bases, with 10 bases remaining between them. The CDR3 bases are TGTGCCAGCAGTACAGGGTTCCACGAGCAGTACTTC. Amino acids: CASSTGFHEQYF.

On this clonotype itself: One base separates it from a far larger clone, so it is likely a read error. This chain's CDR3 is CASSRKSSGNTIYF. CDR3 nucleotides: TGTGCCAGCAGTCGAAAGAGCTCTGGAAACACCATATATTTT. The chain couples TRBV6-8 to TRBJ1-3, with D unresolved. Germline V lookup: CDR1 MNHGY, CDR2 SAAAGT. Trimming pared 5 bases from V and 0 bases from J, leaving 8 bases between. There are 14 residues in the CDR3.

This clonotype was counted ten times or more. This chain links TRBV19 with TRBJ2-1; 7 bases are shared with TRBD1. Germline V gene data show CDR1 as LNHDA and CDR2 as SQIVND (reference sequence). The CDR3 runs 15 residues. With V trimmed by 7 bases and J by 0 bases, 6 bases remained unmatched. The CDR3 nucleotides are TGTGCCAGTACCCCCCGGGACAGCTCCTACAATGAGCAGTTCTTC. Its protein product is CASTPRDSSYNEQFF. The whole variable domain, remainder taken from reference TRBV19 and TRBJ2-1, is DGGITQSPKYLFRKEGQNVTLSCEQNLNHDAMYWYRQDPGQGLRLIYYSQIVNDFQKGDIAEGYSVSREKKESFPLTVTSAQKNPTAFYLCASTPRDSSYNEQFFGPGTRLTVL.

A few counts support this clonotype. CDR3 protein: CASSPRLAGSGELFF. CDR3 bases: TGTGCCAGCTCACCTAGACTAGCGGGATCCGGGGAGCTGTTTTTT. The gene calls are TRBV18 and TRBJ2-2; 11 nucleotides match TRBD2. This CDR3 contains 15 residues. J was trimmed by 6 bases and V by 3 bases; bases with no gene match: 3. CDR1 and CDR2 from the germline V gene are KGHSH and LQKENI.

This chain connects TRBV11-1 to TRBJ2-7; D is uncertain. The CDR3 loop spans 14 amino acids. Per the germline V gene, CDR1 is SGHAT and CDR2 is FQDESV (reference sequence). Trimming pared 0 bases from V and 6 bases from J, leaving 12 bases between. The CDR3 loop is CASSLAGNSREQYF. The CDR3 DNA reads TGTGCCAGCAGCTTAGCGGGGAATAGCCGCGAGCAGTACTTC.

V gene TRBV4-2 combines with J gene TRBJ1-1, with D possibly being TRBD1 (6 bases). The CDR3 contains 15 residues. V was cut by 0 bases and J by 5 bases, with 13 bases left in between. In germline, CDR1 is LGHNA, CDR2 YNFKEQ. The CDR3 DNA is TGTGCCAGCAGCCAAGAGGATGGGGGGCCAACTGAAGCTTTCTTT. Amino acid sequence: CASSQEDGGPTEAFF.

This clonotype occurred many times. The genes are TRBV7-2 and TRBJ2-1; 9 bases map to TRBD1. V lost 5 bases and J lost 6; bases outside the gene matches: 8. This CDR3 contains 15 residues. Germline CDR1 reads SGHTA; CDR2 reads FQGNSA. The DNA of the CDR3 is TGTGCCAGCAGCAAGGGACAGGGTCTCCTCAATGAGCAGTTCTTC. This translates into CASSKGQGLLNEQFF.

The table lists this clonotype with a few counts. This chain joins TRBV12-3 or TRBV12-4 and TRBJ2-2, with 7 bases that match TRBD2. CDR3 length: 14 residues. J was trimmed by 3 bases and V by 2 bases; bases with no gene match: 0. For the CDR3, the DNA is TGTGCCAGCAGTTTACTAGCGGACACCGGGGAGCTGTTTTTT. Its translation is CASSLLADTGELFF.

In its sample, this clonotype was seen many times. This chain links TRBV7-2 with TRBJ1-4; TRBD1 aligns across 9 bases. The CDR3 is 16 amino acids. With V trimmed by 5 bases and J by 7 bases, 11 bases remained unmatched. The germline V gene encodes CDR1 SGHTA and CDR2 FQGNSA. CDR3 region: CASSPLSDRGFEKLFF. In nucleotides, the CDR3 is TGTGCCAGCAGCCCACTATCCGACAGGGGGTTTGAAAAACTGTTTTTT.

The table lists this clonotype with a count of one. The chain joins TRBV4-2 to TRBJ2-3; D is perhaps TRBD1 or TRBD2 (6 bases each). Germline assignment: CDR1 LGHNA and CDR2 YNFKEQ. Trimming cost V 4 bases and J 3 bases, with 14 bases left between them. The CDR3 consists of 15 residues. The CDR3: CASSLAGHVTDTQYF. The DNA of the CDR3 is TGTGCCAGCAGCCTGGCGGGACATGTTACAGATACGCAGTATTTT.

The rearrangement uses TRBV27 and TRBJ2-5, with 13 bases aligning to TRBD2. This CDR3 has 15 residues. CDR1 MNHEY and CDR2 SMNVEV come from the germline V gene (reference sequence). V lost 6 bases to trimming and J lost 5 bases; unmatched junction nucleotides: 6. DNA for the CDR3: TGTGCCAGCAGGGGGGGACTAGCGGGATTTGAGACCCAGTACTTC. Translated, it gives CASRGGLAGFETQYF.

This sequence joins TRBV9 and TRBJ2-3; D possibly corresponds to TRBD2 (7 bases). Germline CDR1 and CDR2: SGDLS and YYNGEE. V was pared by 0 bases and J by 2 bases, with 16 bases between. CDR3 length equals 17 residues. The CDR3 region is CASSVESGAGVTDTQYF. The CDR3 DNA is TGTGCCAGCAGCGTAGAGTCGGGGGCGGGGGTCACAGATACGCAGTATTTT.

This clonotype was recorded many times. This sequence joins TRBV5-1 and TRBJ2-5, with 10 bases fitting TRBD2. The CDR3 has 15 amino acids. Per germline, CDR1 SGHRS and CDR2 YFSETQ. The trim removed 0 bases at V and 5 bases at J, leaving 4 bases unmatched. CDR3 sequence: CASSLGLAGEETQYF. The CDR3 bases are TGCGCCAGCAGCTTGGGCCTAGCGGGAGAGGAGACCCAGTACTTC.

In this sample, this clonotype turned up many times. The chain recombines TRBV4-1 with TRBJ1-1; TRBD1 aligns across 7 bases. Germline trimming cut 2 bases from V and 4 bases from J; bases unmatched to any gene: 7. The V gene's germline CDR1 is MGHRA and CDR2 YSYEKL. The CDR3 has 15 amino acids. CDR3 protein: CASSQTATGSTEAFF. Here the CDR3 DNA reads TGCGCCAGCAGCCAAACCGCGACAGGGTCCACTGAAGCTTTCTTT.